Listed below are T cell receptor beta chains from one sample, sequenced in a study of monozygotic twins with inflammatory bowel disease. TCRdb reanalyzed the 5' RACE reads and collapses them to one entry per CDR3 protein, without DNA. This sample's clone table lists 420,000 or so distinct CDR3 sequences. The sequencing sample was made of blood. The receptors here all came from a human donor with ulcerative colitis or Crohn's disease, or a healthy co-twin of an affected twin (not recorded which). Each CDR3 is given with its conserved first and last residue.

v_gene	j_gene	CDR3aa
TRBV20-1	TRBJ2-2	CSARAGGGPTGELFF
TRBV7-6	TRBJ2-1	CASSQKGRTGTYNEQFF
TRBV5-1	TRBJ2-7	CASRGPPSYEQYF
TRBV3-1	TRBJ1-2	CASSHWNREFNRGGYTF
TRBV6-1	TRBJ1-1	CASRVGGGGGAEAFF
TRBV11-3	TRBJ2-1	CASSLAPGGLHEQFF
TRBV20-1	TRBJ2-3	CSARLRGGTDTQYF
TRBV9	TRBJ2-7	CASSAGQGDYEQYF
TRBV20-1	TRBJ2-3	CSARDQSVGRAQYF
TRBV27	TRBJ2-2	CASSLIRDVGFGGELFF
TRBV5-1	TRBJ1-2	CASSLERGPNYGYTF
TRBV28	TRBJ2-2	CASSLAGGGNTGELFF
TRBV9	TRBJ2-1	CARQLAGVDYNEQFF
TRBV20-1	TRBJ2-3	CSASDKSDTQYF
TRBV29-1	TRBJ2-1	CSVQGGKAGVYNEQFF
TRBV7-2	TRBJ2-5	CASSLMGVETQYF
TRBV6-1	TRBJ1-5	CASSDRTAAVQPQHF
TRBV20-1	TRBJ1-1	CSAGSVTEAFF
TRBV5-1	TRBJ2-2	CASSLAGWNTGELFF
TRBV5-6	TRBJ1-3	CASSAGDRPSGNTIYF
TRBV11-2	TRBJ2-1	CASSPGASDYLSYNEQFF
TRBV20-1	TRBJ2-3	CSARWADTQYF
TRBV30	TRBJ2-5	CAWRGLAEQETQYF
TRBV9	TRBJ2-3	CASSVVSSSNQYF
TRBV4-1	TRBJ2-7	CASSQVAGLTYEQYF
TRBV29-1	TRBJ2-7	CSLEYGGEQYF
TRBV3-1	TRBJ2-3	CASSQGLASTATDTQYF
TRBV27	TRBJ1-5	CASSLVAVGQPQHF
TRBV12-3/TRBV12-4	TRBJ1-6	CASSWGNNSPLHF
TRBV6-5	TRBJ1-1	CASSYSWGGNWHSEAFF
TRBV12-3/TRBV12-4	TRBJ2-5	CASSPWQGGLSETQYF
TRBV28	TRBJ1-2	CASTPPGGAFGYIF
TRBV6-1	TRBJ1-2	CASSTGYSNYGYTF
TRBV7-9	TRBJ1-4	CASSLATAPDEKLFF
TRBV18	TRBJ1-2	CASSQYGPRLEGYTF
TRBV20-1	TRBJ1-2	CSALTGAGGGYTF
TRBV7-9	TRBJ2-7	CASSGLAGGGSYEQYF
TRBV11-2	TRBJ2-3	CASSLEALTDTQYF
TRBV5-1	TRBJ2-2	CASSFGRVYTGELFF
TRBV24-1	TRBJ2-5	CATSDLESRTGTRETQYF
TRBV30	TRBJ2-3	CAWSGLAGGLYTQYF
TRBV20-1	TRBJ2-5	CSARGILLPETQYF
TRBV7-9	TRBJ2-5	CASSLAGLGKETQYF
TRBV20-1	TRBJ2-3	CSARDYIGTSGRTDTQYF
TRBV24-1	TRBJ1-6	CATRGPGQLYNSPLHF
TRBV28	TRBJ2-1	CASRPGLAVNNEQFF
TRBV5-1	TRBJ1-4	CASSSTGIRNEKLFF
TRBV5-1	TRBJ1-6	CASSLDRGSVGSPLHF